Listed here are 19 T cell receptor beta chains from one sample, sequenced in a study of blood T cell repertoires in COVID-19 (dated by TCRdb to 2020 to 2021). The library was produced with the immunoSEQ multiplex PCR assay. The table was pulled from immuneACCESS by TCRdb, which kept in-frame rearrangements only. Such tables lose some clones; where checked, under half of the loss comes from unresolved V genes, and the rest has no known cause. Within this sample are around 260,000 clones, with roughly 86% of them counted one time only. Around 3.6% of the sample belongs to the ten largest clones. Specimen: peripheral blood. These receptors were collected from a young man with active or convalescent COVID-19.

The chain carries TRBV6-6 and TRBJ1-2; D is undetermined. V lost 7 bases to trimming and J lost 7 bases, with 13 bases between them. Germline CDR1 and CDR2: MNHNY and SVGAGI (reference sequence). The CDR3 sequence is 12 residues long. The CDR3 loop is CASTDPGTGYTF. The CDR3 region has the DNA TGTGCCAGCACCGATCCCGGTACTGGCTACACCTTC.

The genes are TRBV15 and TRBJ1-4, with D perhaps TRBD1 (5 bases). V was trimmed by 0 bases and J by 7 bases, leaving 15 bases between them. In germline, CDR1 is LNHNV, CDR2 YYDKDF (reference sequence). This CDR3 is built from 16 residues. Here the CDR3 reads CATSRDRVQASEKLFF. CDR3 sequence (DNA): TGTGCCACCAGCAGAGATAGGGTACAGGCGAGTGAAAAACTGTTTTTT.

The CDR3 protein is CASSLGESVLTF. DNA for the CDR3: TGCGCCAGCAGCTTGGGGGAGAGCGTCCTGACTTTC. This sequence joins TRBV5-1 and TRBJ2-6; TRBD2 might be the D (5 bases). CDR1 is SGHRS and CDR2 is YFSETQ in the germline V gene. Trimming shortened V by 0 bases and J by 12 bases, and 7 bases separated the two germline ends. The CDR3 has 12 amino acids.

This clone has a handful of counts. This chain uses TRBV24-1 with TRBJ2-3, with 8 bases matching TRBD1. Germline V lookup: CDR1 KGHDR, CDR2 SFDVKD. The CDR3 runs 16 residues. Germline trimming cut 6 bases from V and 3 bases from J; bases unmatched to any gene: 10. The CDR3, as DNA: TGTGCCACCAGTCCTTCAGGGGGCGCGTCTACAGATACGCAGTATTTT. The encoded protein is CATSPSGGASTDTQYF.

V and J are TRBV6-5 and TRBJ1-4; TRBD1 is a possible D gene (5 bases). The V and J ends lost 1 base and 5 bases respectively, with 11 bases between them. This CDR3 is built from 15 residues. Germline-derived CDR1 and CDR2 are MNHEY and SVGAGI. The CDR3 coding sequence is TGTGCCAGCAGTTACTTCGGGACTCAAAATGAAAAACTGTTTTTT. Translating it yields CASSYFGTQNEKLFF.

This sequence joins TRBV20-1 and TRBJ2-7, with D possibly TRBD1 on 5 matching bases. V gave up 3 bases and J gave up 2 bases, with 14 bases separating them. This CDR3 has 14 amino acids. From germline, CDR1 is DFQATT and CDR2 SNEGSKA (reference sequence). CDR3: CSASRNQGAYEQYF. For the CDR3, the DNA is TGCAGTGCTAGTAGGAACCAAGGGGCCTACGAGCAGTACTTC.

The chain recombines TRBV28 with TRBJ1-2; 8 bases line up with TRBD1. Per germline, CDR1 MDHEN and CDR2 SYDVKM. Losses at the gene ends were 4 bases for V and 7 bases for J; bases not matched to a gene: 8. This CDR3 has 14 amino acids. CDR3 protein: CASSSGGGEGGYTF. CDR3 nucleotides: TGTGCCAGCAGTTCAGGGGGCGGCGAGGGTGGCTACACCTTC.

The chain joins TRBV3-1 (or the pseudogene TRBV3-2) to TRBJ1-2, with 8 bases that match TRBD1. The CDR3 sequence is 15 residues long. CDR1 is LGHDT, CDR2 YNNKEL, per germline (reference sequence). V shed 0 bases and J 2 bases; nucleotides not matched to a gene: 2. DNA for the CDR3: TGTGCCAGCAGCCAAGACAGGGGGCTAAACTATGGCTACACCTTC. It encodes CASSQDRGLNYGYTF.

The chain links TRBV4-3 to TRBJ1-1, with a possible D match to TRBD1 (5 bases). Germline-derived CDR1 and CDR2 are LGHNA and YSLEER. V lost 0 bases and J lost 1, with 9 bases in between. The CDR3 consists of 15 residues. The chain's CDR3 is CASSQDRRGNTEAFF. CDR3 DNA: TGCGCCAGCAGCCAAGATAGAAGGGGGAACACTGAAGCTTTCTTT.

The chain joins TRBV2 to TRBJ1-4, with 8 bases fitting TRBD1. This CDR3 region has 15 residues. Germline CDR1 is SNHLY and CDR2 is FYNNEI. J gave up 8 bases and V 6 bases, and 11 bases lay outside the gene matches. CDR3 in DNA: TGTGCCAGCAGCGGGGGGACAGGAGGAGGGGAAAAACTGTTTTTT. It encodes CASSGGTGGGEKLFF.

The chain recombines TRBV6-5 with TRBJ2-2, with 7 positions matching TRBD1. The CDR3 contains 14 residues. Germline-derived CDR1 and CDR2 are MNHEY and SVGAGI. V was pared by 7 bases and J by 4 bases, with 6 bases of the junction left unmatched. CDR3 region: CASKQGSGTGELFF. DNA for the CDR3: TGTGCCAGCAAACAGGGGAGTGGCACCGGGGAGCTGTTTTTT.

J is TRBJ1-1 and V is TRBV28; D may be TRBD1 (5 bases). The germline V gene has CDR1 MDHEN and CDR2 SYDVKM. Trimming took 5 bases from V and 5 from J, leaving 21 bases between them. The CDR3 loop spans 16 amino acids. The DNA of the CDR3 is TGTGCCAGCAGTCTCGGACCGGGGACGGGGGGAACTGAAGCTTTCTTT. It yields the protein CASSLGPGTGGTEAFF.

The J gene is TRBJ2-7, the V gene TRBV5-1, with a tentative D call TRBD1 (7 bases). V lost 0 bases to trimming and J lost 1 base, with 11 bases between them. CDR1 and CDR2 from the germline V gene are SGHRS and YFSETQ. This CDR3 is built from 15 residues. CDR3 sequence reads: CASSLAGGQSYEQYF. As DNA, the CDR3 is TGCGCCAGCAGCTTGGCCGGGGGACAGTCCTACGAGCAGTACTTC.

At least ten counts were recorded for this clone. The chain uses TRBV20-1 and TRBJ1-1; D uncertain. Trimming removed 0 bases from V and 10 bases from J, with 9 bases in between. Per the germline V gene, CDR1 is DFQATT and CDR2 is SNEGSKA (reference sequence). The CDR3 length is 11 residues. The CDR3 loop is CSARDLVRAFF. The CDR3 nucleotides are TGCAGTGCTAGAGATTTGGTGCGAGCTTTCTTT.

This clone showed up just once. The chain's CDR3 is CASSLAQRGGLDTQYF. CDR3 DNA sequence: TGTGCCAGCAGCTTGGCCCAGCGGGGGGGCCTAGACACGCAGTATTTT. This chain links TRBV5-4 with TRBJ2-3; 10 bases are a match to TRBD2. Trimming took 0 bases from V and 9 from J; bases not matched to a gene: 10. There are 16 residues in the CDR3. Germline loops: CDR1 SGHNT, CDR2 YYREEE (reference sequence).

J is TRBJ2-6 and V is TRBV25-1; D perhaps matches TRBD1 (6 bases). From germline, CDR1 is MGHDK and CDR2 SYGVNS. The CDR3 has 16 amino acids. Trimming shortened V by 8 bases and J by 2 bases, and 16 bases separated the two germline ends. The CDR3: CASGHDRNPGANVLTF. The CDR3 DNA follows: TGTGCCAGCGGACATGACAGGAATCCTGGGGCCAACGTCCTGACTTTC.

The chain links TRBV19 to TRBJ1-2; D is possibly TRBD1 (6 bases). The CDR3 has 17 residues. The V and J ends lost 3 bases and 4 bases respectively, with 21 bases between them. Germline V lookup: CDR1 LNHDA, CDR2 SQIVND (reference sequence). The CDR3: CASSMLLPTGMIYGYTF. The CDR3 bases are TGTGCCAGTAGTATGCTTCTCCCAACAGGGATGATCTATGGCTACACCTTC.

This clone has just a few counts. This chain connects TRBV29-1 to TRBJ1-3; tentatively, D is TRBD1 (5 bases). Between the trimmed V and J ends, which lost 7 bases and 1 base, there was a span of 14 bases. The V gene's germline CDR1 is SQVTM and CDR2 ANQGSEA. This CDR3 contains 14 residues. CDR3 nucleotide sequence: TGCAGCGCGCAGCAGGGCTTTTCTGGAAACACCATATATTTT. Translating gives CSAQQGFSGNTIYF. Combining the CDR3 with reference TRBV29-1 and TRBJ1-3 gives the whole variable domain SAVISQKPSRDICQRGTSLTIQCQVDSQVTMMFWYRQQPGQSLTLIATANQGSEATYESGFVIDKFPISRPNLTFSTLTVSNMSPEDSSIYLCSAQQGFSGNTIYFGEGSWLTVV.

V is TRBV27 and J is TRBJ2-3; unclear D gene. Trimming took off 3 bases at V and 2 bases at J, with 6 bases between the two ends. CDR1 and CDR2 (germline): MNHEY, SMNVEV (reference sequence). The length of the CDR3 is 13 residues. The CDR3 DNA reads as TGTGCCAGCAGTTTTGGGCCCACAGATACGCAGTATTTT. Its translation: CASSFGPTDTQYF.